This passage covers 8 T cell receptor beta chains from one sample sequenced in a study of cytomegalovirus exposure and HLA in healthy donors. The PCR was carried out with 60 Vbeta primers and 13 Jbeta primers. Produced via immunoSEQ multiplex PCR; TCRdb's table is partial and in-frame only. This table holds approximately 220,000 clones, more than 65% found once. Sequenced material: PBMCs. These receptor sequences come from a man between 18 and 29 years old in good health and CMV-seronegative.

This clone was seen once. The rearrangement joins TRBV6-1 to TRBJ2-1, with TRBD2 matching over 8 bases. The CDR3 has 13 residues. After removal of 2 bases from V and 12 bases from J, the junction contained 6 bases not matched to a gene. CDR1 is MNHNS and CDR2 is SASEGT in the germline V gene. The CDR3 DNA sequence: TGTGCCAGCAGTGAACAACTAGCGGTTGGGCAGTTCTTC. Translation gives CASSEQLAVGQFF.

This clone was picked up a small number of times. The V gene is TRBV9, the J gene TRBJ2-1; 9 bases are shared with TRBD2. Germline values: CDR1 SGDLS, CDR2 YYNGEE. The CDR3 extends over 14 amino acids. Germline trimming cut 1 base from V and 8 bases from J; bases unmatched to any gene: 4. CDR3 sequence reads: CASSVLGLADEQFF. CDR3 sequence (DNA): TGTGCCAGCAGCGTACTGGGACTAGCCGATGAGCAGTTCTTC. The variable domain in full, completed from reference TRBV9 and TRBJ2-1, reads DSGVTQTPKHLITATGQRVTLRCSPRSGDLSVYWYQQSLDQGLQFLIQYYNGEERAKGNILERFSAQQFPDLHSELNLSSLELGDSALYFCASSVLGLADEQFFGPGTRLTVL.

The chain links TRBV19 to TRBJ2-6, with D possibly matching TRBD1 (6 bases). This CDR3 spans 18 amino acids. Between the trimmed V and J ends, which lost 10 bases and 2 bases, there was a span of 24 bases. Germline V gene lookup returns CDR1 LNHDA and CDR2 SQIVND (reference sequence). The chain's CDR3 is CAIPLEAGDTTGANVLTF. The CDR3 DNA sequence: TGTGCCATTCCCCTAGAGGCCGGGGACACCACTGGGGCCAACGTCCTGACTTTC.

The CDR3 region is CASSFGGRGSGNTIYF. In nucleotides, the CDR3 is TGCGCCAGCAGCTTTGGTGGCAGGGGCTCTGGAAACACCATATATTTT. This rearrangement joins TRBV5-1 to TRBJ1-3; D perhaps matches TRBD1 (6 bases). The germline V gene has CDR1 SGHRS and CDR2 YFSETQ. The V and J ends lost 2 bases and 0 bases respectively, with 12 bases between them. The length of the CDR3 is 16 residues.

The chain uses TRBV28 and TRBJ1-1; D gene unclear. Between the trimmed V and J ends, which lost 3 bases and 1 base, there was a span of 9 bases. The germline CDR1 and CDR2 sequences are MDHEN and SYDVKM. CDR3 length equals 14 residues. The DNA of the CDR3 is TGTGCCAGCAGTTTGGTTAGCGAGAACACTGAAGCTTTCTTT. It yields the protein CASSLVSENTEAFF.

The chain employs TRBV6-6 and TRBJ1-1, with D unresolved. The CDR3 spans 13 residues. Per the germline V gene, CDR1 is MNHNY and CDR2 is SVGAGI (reference sequence). The V end was cut by 2 bases, the J end by 5 bases, with 9 bases between. DNA of the CDR3: TGTGCCAGCAGTTACACGAGTAGTACTGAAGCTTTCTTT. The encoded protein is CASSYTSSTEAFF.

This clone was counted a few times. The chain combines TRBV10-2 with TRBJ1-1; TRBD1 matches 11 bases. Germline trimming cut 6 bases from V and 3 bases from J; bases unmatched to any gene: 3. Per germline, CDR1 WSHSY and CDR2 SAAADI. The CDR3 has 14 amino acids. The DNA of the CDR3 is TGCGCCAGCAGGGGGACAGGGGGAGACACTGAAGCTTTCTTT. Amino acids: CASRGTGGDTEAFF.

The chain couples TRBV2 to TRBJ2-1; the D gene is possibly TRBD2 (6 bases). Trimming shortened V by 6 bases and J by 4 bases, and 13 bases separated the two germline ends. Germline values: CDR1 SNHLY, CDR2 FYNNEI. The CDR3 spans 14 residues. The CDR3 is CASRASVMYNEQFF. In nucleotides, the CDR3 is TGTGCCAGCAGGGCTAGCGTAATGTACAATGAGCAGTTCTTC.